Given below is one T cell receptor beta chain in context. The sample belongs to a study of blood T cell repertoires in COVID-19. The CDR3 runs 16 residues. After removal of 4 bases from V and 0 bases from J, the junction contained 6 bases not matched to a gene. Germline CDR1 reads SNHLY; CDR2 reads FYNNEI. The data were produced by immunoSEQ multiplex PCR, yet TCRdb's version contains in-frame clones alone and is incomplete. Of more than 300,000 clones listed, more than 85% are singletons. This sequence originates from a young woman who had been exposed to COVID-19. Sample: PBMCs or T cells enriched from blood (not recorded which). The chain combines TRBV2 with TRBJ2-1; 7 bases are shared with TRBD2. CDR3 DNA sequence: TGTGCCAGCAGTGTGGGGGGGGAGGGCTCCTACAATGAGCAGTTCTTC. Translation: CASSVGGEGSYNEQFF.